The rows below give T cell receptor beta chains drawn from one sample of a study of cytomegalovirus exposure and HLA in healthy donors. Produced via immunoSEQ multiplex PCR; TCRdb's table is partial and in-frame only. The sample shows 110,000 to 150,000 clones, about two thirds of them seen only once. Sample: PBMCs. Source of these receptors: a man aged 35 to 55 in good health and CMV-seronegative. Each CDR3 is given with its conserved first and last residue. Fields, in order: clone size, J gene, V gene, D gene, CDR3 DNA, CDR3 protein. The D gene is left open where the match is weak. Only part of the rows carry a size: once, few, many, or a class if the clone is expanded.

>-|TRBJ1-4|TRBV2|-
TGTGCCAGCAGTGAAGCGACATTGGAACTGTTTTTT
CASSEATLELFF
>-|TRBJ2-5|TRBV13|-
TGTGCCAGCAGCTTAGCAGAGGGAGAGACCCAGTACTTC
CASSLAEGETQYF
>-|TRBJ1-1|TRBV6-1|-
TGTGCCAGCACCGGGGGGGGGTCTATGAACACTGAAGCTTTCTTT
CASTGGGSMNTEAFF
>-|TRBJ1-1|TRBV9|-
TGTGCCAGCAGCGTGGGGCCGAACACTGAAGCTTTCTTT
CASSVGPNTEAFF
>-|TRBJ1-1|TRBV10-2|-
TGCGCCAGCAGTGTAGGAGAGAACACTGAAGCTTTCTTT
CASSVGENTEAFF
>-|TRBJ2-7|TRBV10-2|TRBD1
TGCGCCAGCAGCCGGGGACAGGGGGCGCTCAACGAGCAGTACTTC
CASSRGQGALNEQYF
>-|TRBJ2-2|TRBV4-3|-
TGCGCCAGCAGCCAAGATGCGGGAACGGCGGACACCGGGGAGCTGTTTTTT
CASSQDAGTADTGELFF
>few|TRBJ2-1|TRBV29-1|TRBD2
TGCAGCGTTGAAGATGGGCTAGCGGGGAGCTCCTACAATGAGCAGTTCTTC
CSVEDGLAGSSYNEQFF
>-|TRBJ1-2|TRBV30|-
TGTGCCTGGCAGGAAATCTATGGCTACACCTTC
CAWQEIYGYTF
>-|TRBJ2-1|TRBV7-2|TRBD2
TGTGCCAGCAGCTCCTTGAGCGGGGTCCCCTACAATGAGCAGTTCTTC
CASSSLSGVPYNEQFF
>-|TRBJ2-5|TRBV12-5|-
TGTGCTAGTGGTTTGGGCGAAGAGACCCAGTACTTC
CASGLGEETQYF
>-|TRBJ1-4|TRBV5-5|TRBD1
TGTGCCAGCAGTATGGGCCCGGGGCCCGGGACAGGGGATGAAAAACTGTTTTTT
CASSMGPGPGTGDEKLFF
>-|TRBJ2-1|TRBV19|-
TGTGCCAGTAGTATTTCGGGGGGCTTCGATGAGCAGTTCTTC
CASSISGGFDEQFF
>-|TRBJ2-4|TRBV7-2|TRBD2
TGTGCCAGCAGCGTTACTAGCGGGAGAAACATTCAGTACTTC
CASSVTSGRNIQYF
>once|TRBJ2-7|TRBV4-2|TRBD1
TGTGCCAGCAGCCACCGGGACAGGGGCTACGAGCAGTACTTC
CASSHRDRGYEQYF
>-|TRBJ1-5|TRBV5-1|TRBD1
TGCGCCAGCAGCTTGCAACCGGGACAGGGTGTGAGCAATCAGCCCCAGCATTTT
CASSLQPGQGVSNQPQHF
>-|TRBJ2-7|TRBV7-2|-
TGTGCCAGCAGCTTAAAGTCGGGGGTTTCATCCTACGAGCAGTACTTC
CASSLKSGVSSYEQYF
>-|TRBJ2-7|TRBV5-1|-
TGCGCCAGCAGCCCGCCCCTGGACAGCCACTACGAGCAGTACTTC
CASSPPLDSHYEQYF
>-|TRBJ2-1|TRBV9|-
TGTGCCAGCAGCGTAGATCCGGGGAGGAATGAGCAGTTCTTC
CASSVDPGRNEQFF
>few|TRBJ2-1|TRBV29-1|TRBD2
TGCAGCGTTGGGGGGTTAGCGGGAGAGTCCTACAATGAGCAGTTCTTC
CSVGGLAGESYNEQFF
>-|TRBJ2-1|TRBV15|TRBD2
TGTGCCACCAGCAGAACCATAGCGGGCGTCTACAATGAGCAGTTCTTC
CATSRTIAGVYNEQFF
>-|TRBJ2-7|TRBV6-5|-
TGTGCCAGCAGTTTCTGGACAGAGTCCTTCTACGAGCAGTACTTC
CASSFWTESFYEQYF
>-|TRBJ2-7|TRBV9|TRBD2
TGTGCCAGCAGCCGAGCCTCGGGGGGCTCCTACGAGCAGTACTTC
CASSRASGGSYEQYF
>-|TRBJ1-2|TRBV10-1|-
TGCGCCAGCAGTGAGGGACTCGAAACTGGCTACACCTTC
CASSEGLETGYTF
>few|TRBJ2-7|TRBV5-4|TRBD1
TGTGCCAGCAGCTACTGGACAGGGGGACCCTACGAGCAGTACTTC
CASSYWTGGPYEQYF
>-|TRBJ1-1|TRBV15|-
TGTGCCACCAGCAGAGATCGAGGATCGCTAGCTTTCTTT
CATSRDRGSLAFF
>-|TRBJ2-4|TRBV11-2|TRBD2
TGTGCCAGCAGCTTAGCCCCCCGGGGGGACATTCAGTACTTC
CASSLAPRGDIQYF
>-|TRBJ1-2|TRBV6-1|TRBD1
TGTGCCAGCATTGACAGGGTCTATGGCTACACCTTC
CASIDRVYGYTF
>-|TRBJ2-1|TRBV7-9|-
TGTGCCAGCAGCTTAATGGGCAGACGGTACAATGAGCAGTTCTTC
CASSLMGRRYNEQFF
>-|TRBJ2-5|TRBV7-8|-
TGTGCCAGCAGCTTAGCTCAGGGTTGGGAGACCCAGTACTTC
CASSLAQGWETQYF
>-|TRBJ2-3|TRBV7-8|TRBD1
TGTGCCAGCAGCCCGAGGACAGGGCCGCAGTATTTT
CASSPRTGPQYF
>-|TRBJ2-7|TRBV9|TRBD1
TGTGCCAGCAGCGTAGGTGGACAGGGCATCTACGAGCAGTACTTC
CASSVGGQGIYEQYF
>-|TRBJ2-3|TRBV28|TRBD2
TGTGCCAGCAGTACCGTTCGGGAGGGGGCAGATACGCAGTATTTT
CASSTVREGADTQYF
>-|TRBJ2-1|TRBV6-5|TRBD1
TGTGCCAGCAGTCCGGGACAGTCCCTCTGTAGGCAGTTCTTC
CASSPGQSLCRQFF
>-|TRBJ1-2|TRBV6-1|TRBD1
TGTGCCAGCAGTACGACAGGGACCTTACACTATGGCTACACCTTC
CASSTTGTLHYGYTF
>few|TRBJ2-2|TRBV7-2|TRBD2
TGTGCCAGCAGCTTTAGCGGGGAACTCACCGGGGAGCTGTTTTTT
CASSFSGELTGELFF
>-|TRBJ2-1|TRBV6-4|TRBD2
TGTGCCAGCAGCCCTAGCGGGGGGTACAATGAGCAGTTCTTC
CASSPSGGYNEQFF
>-|TRBJ1-1|TRBV2|-
TGTGCCAGCAGATCAGGGTTAGGGAACACTGAAGCTTTCTTT
CASRSGLGNTEAFF
>few|TRBJ2-3|TRBV5-1|TRBD1
TGCGCCAGCAGCTGGACAGGGGGCACAGATACGCAGTATTTT
CASSWTGGTDTQYF
>few|TRBJ2-3|TRBV5-1|-
TGCGCCAGCAGCTTTGATACAGGGCCTGTAGGCACAGATACGCAGTATTTT
CASSFDTGPVGTDTQYF
>-|TRBJ1-1|TRBV5-1|TRBD1
TGCGCCAGCAGCTCACAGGGGGCGGGCACTGAAGCTTTCTTT
CASSSQGAGTEAFF
>-|TRBJ1-2|TRBV15|-
TGTGCCACCAGCAGAGGGACATCACGAGGTTATGGCTACACCTTC
CATSRGTSRGYGYTF
>-|TRBJ2-1|TRBV6-5|TRBD1
TGTGCCAGCAGCCAGGGACAGGGGAGAAATGAGCAGTTCTTC
CASSQGQGRNEQFF
>-|TRBJ2-7|TRBV7-9|TRBD1
TGTGCCAGCAGCTTAGGCCCCCTAGGGACAGGGACCATAGGGGAGCAGTACTTC
CASSLGPLGTGTIGEQYF
>-|TRBJ2-7|TRBV5-1|TRBD2
TGCGCCAGCAGCTTGAGTGGGGGACTAGGGGCCTACGAGCAGTACTTC
CASSLSGGLGAYEQYF